Sequencing of this TCR beta chain was carried out in a study of shared T cell receptors in the human thymus. V trimming: 4 bases; J trimming: 7 bases; junction bases outside the gene matches: 12. Germline-derived CDR1 and CDR2 are ENHRY and SYGVKD. The CDR3 loop spans 15 amino acids. Assay: immunoSEQ multiplex PCR; the TCRdb copy retains only in-frame clones and omits some. The sample shows hundreds of thousands of clones, 70% to 80% of them seen only once. The same data also went into a second study, on human thymus T cells. That paper states: Donors were healthy Finnish babies undergoing corrective operations for congenital heart defects. Surgeons resected thymus tissue during corrective heart surgery. What appeared biased in thymic and blood repertoires was the usage of V and J genes. Unrelated individuals had highly overlapping thymic repertoires, as reported in related research.

Sequenced sample: thymocytes. This clonotype was obtained from a boy in the first two years of life with a congenital heart defect. V and J are TRBV10-3 and TRBJ2-5; 7 positions agree with TRBD2. CDR3 sequence reads: CAISVEWDYRRTQYF. DNA for the CDR3: TGTGCCATCAGTGTAGAGTGGGACTACCGAAGGACCCAGTACTTC.